The 23 T cell receptor beta chains reported below all come from one sample, sequenced in a study of blood T cells in healthy people across ages. Primed by a sample-barcoded 5' primer and a J-beta primer mix, a second PCR proceeded for about 7 to 11 cycles. In TCRdb, the 5' RACE reads were re-called with MiXCR into one record per CDR3 protein. The data contain approximately 800,000 distinct CDR3 sequences, 20% to 25% of them seen just once; the ten biggest clones take up approximately 4%. These data were likewise used in another study, on T cells of mothers and their children.

Sequencing input: blood. Every receptor here comes from a boy aged 10-17 years in good health.

This clonotype was counted only a few times. V usage is TRBV15 and J usage is TRBJ2-1; D perhaps matches TRBD1 (6 bases). There are 19 residues in the CDR3. In germline, CDR1 is LNHNV, CDR2 YYDKDF (reference sequence). V was trimmed by 0 bases and J by 4 bases, leaving 22 bases between them. The CDR3 DNA reads TGTGCCACCAGCAGAGATTTTTGGGACACATCGGACAATTACAATGAGCAGTTCTTC. Amino acids: CATSRDFWDTSDNYNEQFF.

This clonotype was picked up a small number of times. This sequence joins TRBV20-1 and TRBJ2-1, with TRBD2 matching over 13 bases. The CDR3 has 15 residues. V trimming: 5 bases; J trimming: 7 bases; junction bases outside the gene matches: 8. Per the germline V gene, CDR1 is DFQATT and CDR2 is SNEGSKA (reference sequence). CDR3 protein: CSAQDWTSGSNEQFF. In DNA form, the CDR3 reads TGCAGTGCTCAGGACTGGACTAGCGGGAGTAATGAGCAGTTCTTC.

V usage is TRBV28 and J usage is TRBJ1-1, with 7 bases fitting TRBD1. The CDR3 sequence is 16 residues long. V shed 3 bases, J shed 1 base, and the junction held 8 bases outside the gene matches. Germline CDR1 is MDHEN and CDR2 is SYDVKM. This CDR3 is CASSFLTGRENTEAFF. CDR3 sequence (DNA): TGTGCCAGCAGTTTTTTGACAGGGAGAGAGAACACTGAAGCTTTCTTT.

This clonotype appeared a few times. The chain links TRBV20-1 to TRBJ2-5; 7 bases are shared with TRBD1. CDR1 DFQATT and CDR2 SNEGSKA come from the germline V gene (reference sequence). The CDR3 is 13 amino acids. Unmatched junction bases numbered 7, after V lost 4 bases and J lost 5 bases. CDR3 in DNA: TGCAGTGCTATGCTGACAGGGCTTGAGACCCAGTACTTC. It yields the protein CSAMLTGLETQYF.

V and J are TRBV6-5 and TRBJ2-7; 10 nucleotides align to TRBD2. Looked up from germline, CDR1 is MNHEY and CDR2 is SVGAGI. V lost 6 bases, J lost 1 base, and 3 bases stayed unmatched. This CDR3 has 14 amino acids. CDR3 region: CASSKLAGSYEQYF. CDR3 sequence (DNA): TGTGCCAGCAGCAAACTAGCGGGGTCCTACGAGCAGTACTTC.

The rearrangement uses TRBV6-2 or TRBV6-3 and TRBJ2-1; the D gene is possibly TRBD1 (5 bases). Trimming took off 6 bases at V and 6 bases at J, with 24 bases between the two ends. The germline gives CDR1 MNHEY, CDR2 SVGEGT. The CDR3 has 17 amino acids. This CDR3 is CASSTQKGYSISNEQFF. The CDR3 DNA reads as TGTGCCAGCAGCACCCAGAAGGGGTATAGCATTTCCAATGAGCAGTTCTTC.

CDR3 DNA sequence: TGTGCCAGCAGCTATGCCGGGAGAAGAGATCAGCCCCAGCATTTT. Protein: CASSYAGRRDQPQHF. This chain connects TRBV7-2 to TRBJ1-5; no firm D call. The V end was cut by 4 bases, the J end by 5 bases, with 15 bases between. Germline CDR1 SGHTA, CDR2 FQGNSA. The CDR3 extends over 15 amino acids.

This clonotype was counted between two and nine times. This chain uses TRBV5-1 with TRBJ2-7, with D possibly TRBD1 on 5 matching bases. The CDR3 length is 14 residues. Germline V gives CDR1 SGHRS, CDR2 YFSETQ. V was shortened by 1 base and J by 2 bases, with 10 bases between the two germline ends. The CDR3 coding sequence is TGCGCCAGCAGCTTGTTGGGGCCGACCTACGAGCAGTACTTC. It translates to CASSLLGPTYEQYF.

The V and J genes are TRBV11-2 and TRBJ1-1; D call uncertain. Between the trimmed V and J ends, which lost 5 bases and 1 base, there was a span of 11 bases. The CDR3 runs to 14 residues. Germline CDR1 SGHAT, CDR2 FQNNGV. CDR3 DNA sequence: TGTGCCAGCAGCCCCCGACAAACGAACACTGAAGCTTTCTTT. It specifies CASSPRQTNTEAFF.

The J gene is TRBJ2-1, the V gene TRBV29-1; 10 nucleotides align to TRBD1. Per the germline V gene, CDR1 is SQVTM and CDR2 is ANQGSEA. The V gene end was trimmed by 3 bases and the J gene end by 2 bases; junction bases not matched to a gene: 4. The CDR3 loop spans 15 amino acids. CDR3 nucleotide sequence: TGCAGCGTTGATCCCGGGACAGGGGCCTACAATGAGCAGTTCTTC. Translated, it gives CSVDPGTGAYNEQFF.

This clonotype was observed a few times. CDR3 in DNA: TGTGCCAGCAGTTCCGCCGGGACAGGGTACAATGAGCAGTTCTTC. Translated, it gives CASSSAGTGYNEQFF. The chain joins TRBV27 to TRBJ2-1, with 9 bases matching TRBD1. CDR3 length: 15 residues. V gave up 4 bases and J gave up 4 bases; unmatched junction bases: 5. CDR1 is MNHEY, CDR2 SMNVEV, per germline (reference sequence).

The chain links TRBV9 to TRBJ2-1; 7 nucleotides match TRBD2. The germline CDR1 and CDR2 sequences are SGDLS and YYNGEE. The length of the CDR3 is 15 residues. V was pared by 4 bases and J by 7 bases, with 11 bases of the junction left unmatched. CDR3 DNA: TGTGCCAGCAGCCCCGGGACTACCTCTTCGAATGAGCAGTTCTTC. It translates to CASSPGTTSSNEQFF.

This clonotype was detected only a few times. The V gene is TRBV28, the J gene TRBJ2-5; TRBD1 matches at 7 bases. The length of the CDR3 is 17 residues. V trimming: 6 bases; J trimming: 4 bases; junction bases outside the gene matches: 17. Germline loops: CDR1 MDHEN, CDR2 SYDVKM. CDR3 sequence: CASSASWGDRARETQYF. CDR3 bases: TGTGCCAGCAGCGCCTCCTGGGGAGACAGGGCTCGAGAGACCCAGTACTTC.

J is TRBJ1-3 and V is TRBV12-3 or TRBV12-4; 7 bases agree with TRBD1. V lost 6 bases, J lost 1 base, and 3 bases stayed unmatched. This CDR3 is 14 amino acids long. The CDR3 spells CASRRDSSGNTIYF. DNA of the CDR3: TGTGCCAGCAGAAGGGACAGTTCTGGAAACACCATATATTTT.

This chain joins TRBV29-1 and TRBJ2-7; the match to TRBD2 covers 11 bases. Germline V gene sequence: CDR1 SQVTM, CDR2 ANQGSEA. V dropped 4 bases and J dropped 3; count of bases not matched to a gene: 5. CDR3 length: 14 amino acids. CDR3 sequence reads: CSVVALAGGYEQYF. CDR3 DNA sequence: TGCAGCGTTGTGGCCCTAGCGGGAGGCTACGAGCAGTACTTC.

This clonotype was counted a few times. The CDR3 reads CASRHRGFSSYEQYF. DNA of the CDR3: TGTGCCAGCAGGCACAGGGGATTTAGCTCCTACGAGCAGTACTTC. V is TRBV28 and J is TRBJ2-7; 7 bases fit TRBD1. CDR3 size: 15 residues. Germline V lookup: CDR1 MDHEN, CDR2 SYDVKM. V shed 6 bases, J shed 0 bases, and the junction held 8 bases outside the gene matches.

This chain's CDR3 is CSNDSGANVLTF. In DNA, the CDR3 is TGCAGTAACGACTCTGGGGCCAACGTCCTGACTTTC. The chain recombines TRBV20-1 with TRBJ2-6, with unresolved D. This CDR3 is 12 amino acids long. V shed 8 bases and J shed 0 bases, with 5 bases lying between them. Germline V gives CDR1 DFQATT, CDR2 SNEGSKA (reference sequence).

This clonotype has only a few counts. V gene TRBV29-1 combines with J gene TRBJ2-5; TRBD2 matches at 13 bases. The J call may be in error: the DNA end matches TRBJ2-1 better. The CDR3 is made up of 15 amino acids. CDR1 SQVTM and CDR2 ANQGSEA come from the germline V gene. This chain's CDR3 is CSVEELAGGLNEQFF. Written as DNA, the CDR3 is TGCAGCGTTGAGGAACTAGCGGGGGGGCTTAATGAGCAGTTCTTC.

Note on this clonotype: Germline is not matched at one junction end, which may reflect a read error. The chain couples TRBV29-1 to TRBJ2-7; 10 bases match TRBD2. Germline V gene sequence: CDR1 SQVTM, CDR2 ANQGSEA. This CDR3 region has 14 residues. The CDR3 loop is CSVEMASGRYERYF. CDR3 in DNA: TGCAGCGTTGAGATGGCTAGCGGGAGATACGAGCGGTACTTC.

In its sample, this clonotype was seen a few times. The CDR3 bases are TGCAGCGTTCTGCCGGGACAGGGGCAAGAGACCCAGTACTTC. Amino acid sequence: CSVLPGQGQETQYF. The J gene is TRBJ2-5, the V gene TRBV29-1; 10 bases are a match to TRBD1. Germline V gene sequence: CDR1 SQVTM, CDR2 ANQGSEA. This CDR3 comprises 14 residues. Trimming removed 5 bases from V and 2 bases from J; junction bases left unmatched: 5.

This clonotype came up a few times. One end of the junction is discordant with germline, which a read error may explain. The V gene is TRBV7-6, the J gene TRBJ2-1; D is unresolved. CDR1 SGHVS and CDR2 FNYEAQ come from the germline V gene. The CDR3 runs 15 residues. CDR3 protein: CAGSPCTSGFDEQFF. CDR3 nucleotide sequence: TGTGCCGGCAGCCCCTGTACATCGGGCTTCGACGAGCAGTTCTTC.

The CDR3 region is CASSQGPAGHNEQFF. CDR3 nucleotide sequence: TGCGCCAGCAGCCAGGGGCCAGCGGGCCACAATGAGCAGTTCTTC. The chain has TRBV4-1 and TRBJ2-1; weak D call: TRBD2 (6 bases). CDR1 MGHRA and CDR2 YSYEKL come from the germline V gene. CDR3 length equals 15 residues. The V end lost 3 bases, the J end lost 5 bases, and 14 bases lay between the germline ends.

This clonotype was picked up a small number of times. This sequence joins TRBV28 and TRBJ1-1; D might be TRBD1 (5 bases). This CDR3 region has 11 residues. Trimming removed 1 base at V and 11 bases at J, with 8 bases between. The V gene's germline CDR1 is MDHEN and CDR2 SYDVKM. The chain's CDR3 is CASSLSRVAFF. The CDR3 DNA reads as TGTGCCAGCAGTTTATCCAGGGTGGCTTTCTTT.